These 29 T cell receptor beta chains originate from one sample sequenced in a study of blood T cells in healthy people across ages. A second PCR of roughly 7 to 11 cycles used a sample-barcoded 5' primer and a J-beta primer mix. TCRdb ran MiXCR on the 5' RACE reads and lists one entry per CDR3 protein. The table has 780,000 or so distinct CDR3 sequences, more than 55% seen once. The source material was blood. Receptors were obtained from a man aged 35-49 years in good health.

This clonotype was found a few times. The chain joins TRBV7-6 to TRBJ2-5; a weak D match, TRBD2 (7 bases). CDR1 and CDR2 from the germline V gene are SGHVS and FNYEAQ. This CDR3 has 16 amino acids. The ends were cut back, 3 bases at V and 5 bases at J, with 19 bases in the middle. The CDR3 here is CASSLGAVGGSETQYF. The CDR3 coding sequence is TGTGCCAGCAGCTTGGGGGCCGTGGGCGGGAGTGAGACCCAGTACTTC.

The CDR3 region has the DNA TGTGCCAGCAGCGTAGATTTCAATGAGCAGTTCTTC. The encoded protein is CASSVDFNEQFF. The V gene is TRBV7-2, the J gene TRBJ2-1; D is undetermined. This CDR3 has 12 amino acids. Germline CDR1 and CDR2: SGHTA and FQGNSA. Trimming took 5 bases from V and 6 from J, leaving 8 bases between them. The full variable domain, with the rest looked up from reference TRBV7-2 and TRBJ2-1, is GAGVSQSPSNKVTEKGKDVELRCDPISGHTALYWYRQSLGQGLEFLIYFQGNSAPDKSGLPSDRFSAERTGGSVSTLTIQRTQQEDSAVYLCASSVDFNEQFFGPGTRLTVL.

This chain links TRBV6-2 or TRBV6-3 with TRBJ2-3; the match to TRBD2 covers 9 bases. Germline lookup yields CDR1 MNHEY and CDR2 SVGEGT. V was pared by 7 bases and J by 12 bases, with 5 bases of the junction left unmatched. This CDR3 is built from 11 residues. CDR3 DNA sequence: TGTGCCAGCACCAATAGCGGGAGCCAGTATTTT. Translated, it gives CASTNSGSQYF.

The chain links TRBV21-1 to TRBJ2-4; TRBD1, the table's D call, was not compared with the DNA. The end of the DNA is better explained by TRBJ2-7, so the J call may be wrong. TRBV21-1 is a pseudogene. The CDR3 has 16 residues. The CDR3, as DNA: TGTGCCAGCAGCCCATTAACGCGGGACCCAGCCTACGAGCAGTACTTC. Residues: CASSPLTRDPAYEQYF.

This clonotype was counted a few times. The J gene is TRBJ2-7, the V gene TRBV20-1, with a tentative D call TRBD1 (6 bases). Germline CDR1 is DFQATT and CDR2 is SNEGSKA (reference sequence). V lost 3 bases to trimming and J lost 6 bases, with 18 bases between them. The CDR3 consists of 14 residues. The CDR3 here is CSASNAGANREQYF. In nucleotides, the CDR3 is TGCAGTGCTAGTAACGCAGGGGCTAACCGCGAGCAGTACTTC.

The rearrangement uses TRBV24-1 and TRBJ2-1; 8 bases fit TRBD2. Germline-derived CDR1 and CDR2 are KGHDR and SFDVKD. CDR3 size: 16 residues. Losses at the gene ends were 3 bases for V and 5 bases for J; bases not matched to a gene: 8. The CDR3 DNA reads TGTGCCACCAGTGATAGCTTCGGGGGGGGGAACAATGAGCAGTTCTTC. The encoded protein is CATSDSFGGGNNEQFF.

The chain combines TRBV12-3 or TRBV12-4 with TRBJ2-5; 7 nucleotides agree with TRBD1. Germline trimming cut 2 bases from V and 2 bases from J; bases unmatched to any gene: 8. The CDR3 extends over 16 amino acids. CDR3: CASSLSQGQVQETQYF. CDR3 nucleotide sequence: TGTGCCAGCAGTTTAAGCCAAGGACAGGTTCAAGAGACCCAGTACTTC.

This rearrangement joins TRBV13 to TRBJ2-3, with 10 nucleotides matching TRBD1. The CDR3 contains 18 residues. V dropped 2 bases and J dropped 8; count of bases not matched to a gene: 16. Germline assignment: CDR1 PRHDT and CDR2 FYEKMQ (reference sequence). For the CDR3, the DNA is TGTGCCAGCAGCTTAATCGTCTTTGGGGACAGGGGCCCAGGTACGCAGTATTTT. Protein product: CASSLIVFGDRGPGTQYF. The full variable domain, rest sourced from reference TRBV13 and TRBJ2-3, is AAGVIQSPRHLIKEKRETATLKCYPIPRHDTVYWYQQGPGQDPQFLISFYEKMQSDKGSIPDRFSAQQFSDYHSELNMSSLELGDSALYFCASSLIVFGDRGPGTQYFGPGTRLTVL.

This sequence joins TRBV27 and TRBJ2-7; 9 bases fit TRBD1. CDR3 length equals 16 residues. The V and J ends lost 0 bases and 4 bases, in that order; junction bases with no gene match: 7. Germline values: CDR1 MNHEY, CDR2 SMNVEV (reference sequence). The CDR3 reads CASSLSKGTGQYEQYF. The CDR3 DNA follows: TGTGCCAGCAGTTTATCGAAGGGGACAGGGCAATACGAGCAGTACTTC.

This clonotype turned up a few times. J is TRBJ1-1 and V is TRBV10-3, with 8 bases fitting TRBD1. The CDR3 is made up of 17 amino acids. V was clipped by 3 bases and J by 0 bases; unmatched bases: 9. The germline V gene encodes CDR1 ENHRY and CDR2 SYGVKD. Here the CDR3 reads CAISDGGQETLNTEAFF. CDR3 nucleotides: TGTGCCATCAGTGATGGGGGACAGGAGACTCTGAACACTGAAGCTTTCTTT.

This sequence joins TRBV15 and TRBJ2-5, with D perhaps being TRBD1 or TRBD2 (6 bases each). Germline V gene data show CDR1 as LNHNV and CDR2 as YYDKDF (reference sequence). This CDR3 has 15 amino acids. Trimming pared 9 bases from V and 11 bases from J, leaving 28 bases between. The CDR3 loop is CATKTSGAPYNEQYF. CDR3 coding DNA: TGTGCCACTAAGACCTCGGGGGCACCCTACAATGAGCAGTACTTC.

This clonotype was found many times. This chain connects TRBV20-1 to TRBJ2-1; 10 nucleotides match TRBD2. Germline CDR1 reads DFQATT; CDR2 reads SNEGSKA (reference sequence). V trimming: 3 bases; J trimming: 7 bases; junction bases outside the gene matches: 6. CDR3 length equals 14 residues. The CDR3 nucleotides read TGCAGTGCTAGCCCTAGCGGGAGCTCGAATGAGCAGTTCTTC. Translated, it gives CSASPSGSSNEQFF.

The chain couples TRBV7-2 to TRBJ1-1; D is unclear. Trimming removed 1 base from V and 11 bases from J, with 20 bases in between. The CDR3 contains 15 residues. Per germline, CDR1 SGHTA and CDR2 FQGNSA. This chain's CDR3 is CASSLVSVVVKEAFF. CDR3 DNA: TGTGCCAGCAGCTTAGTTAGTGTGGTTGTCAAAGAGGCTTTCTTT.

Of note for this clonotype: One junction end does not reproduce the germline sequence, and a read error may be involved. V and J are TRBV4-3 and TRBJ2-7; unclear D gene. The germline V gene encodes CDR1 LGHNA and CDR2 YSLEER. The CDR3 has 14 residues. CDR3 nucleotides: TGCGCCAGCAGCCAAGGAGTGGGCTCCTACGAGCAGAACTTC. It translates to CASSQGVGSYEQNF.

The chain links TRBV5-6 to TRBJ1-2; D unclear. V was clipped by 4 bases and J by 8 bases, with 9 bases between them. In germline, CDR1 is SGHDT, CDR2 YYEEEE. There are 11 residues in the CDR3. Here the CDR3 DNA reads TGTGCCAGCAGCACCATGGGCGGCTACACCTTC. Amino acids: CASSTMGGYTF.

The rearrangement joins TRBV28 to TRBJ2-2; 7 bases are a match to TRBD2. The CDR3 loop spans 16 amino acids. CDR1 and CDR2 from the germline V gene are MDHEN and SYDVKM. Trimming cost V 3 bases and J 4 bases; bases outside gene matches: 8. The CDR3 coding sequence is TGTGCCAGCAGTTTCCTTGAGACTAGCCGCACCGGGGAGCTGTTTTTT. Translating it yields CASSFLETSRTGELFF.

This clonotype was observed a single time. The rearrangement links TRBV6-2 or TRBV6-3 to TRBJ2-5; D gene uncertain. The V and J ends lost 5 bases and 4 bases respectively, with 17 bases between them. The CDR3 is 15 residues long. Germline CDR1 and CDR2: MNHEY and SVGEGT. The CDR3 coding sequence is TGTGCCAGCAGTGACCGTACGGACGTCGTAGAGACCCAGTACTTC. Protein: CASSDRTDVVETQYF.

This clonotype came up many times. The chain is built from TRBV3-1 and TRBJ2-7; weak D call: TRBD2 (5 bases). The CDR3 contains 14 residues. Trimming shortened V by 4 bases and J by 0 bases, and 10 bases separated the two germline ends. Germline CDR1 reads LGHDT; CDR2 reads YNNKEL (reference sequence). The CDR3 loop reads CASSPTEVSYEQYF. The CDR3 DNA follows: TGTGCCAGCAGCCCGACGGAGGTCTCCTACGAGCAGTACTTC.

The chain employs TRBV5-1 and TRBJ2-1, with D perhaps matching TRBD2 (5 bases). V dropped 3 bases and J dropped 10 bases, with 11 bases sitting between them. This CDR3 has 12 amino acids. Germline V CDR1 and CDR2: SGHRS, YFSETQ. The CDR3 sequence: CASSSDSKEQFF. DNA for the CDR3: TGCGCCAGCAGCTCGGACTCGAAGGAGCAGTTCTTC.

The chain couples TRBV12-3 or TRBV12-4 to TRBJ2-1; D not certain. V lost 10 bases, J lost 5 bases, and 15 bases lay in between. This CDR3 spans 13 amino acids. This CDR3 is CATLRALHNEQFF. In nucleotides, the CDR3 is TGTGCCACCTTACGCGCCCTCCACAATGAGCAGTTCTTC.

V is TRBV12-3 or TRBV12-4 and J is TRBJ2-2; 9 bases align to TRBD1. This CDR3 is built from 15 residues. V was pared by 6 bases and J by 5 bases, with 7 bases of the junction left unmatched. The CDR3 DNA is TGTGCCAGCAGAACGGGGACAGGGACGACCGGGGAGCTGTTTTTT. This encodes CASRTGTGTTGELFF.

This clonotype showed up just a few times. This rearrangement joins TRBV20-1 to TRBJ2-5; D unclear. The CDR3 covers 13 residues. Germline values: CDR1 DFQATT, CDR2 SNEGSKA (reference sequence). Trimming took 5 bases from V and 1 from J, leaving 11 bases between them. CDR3 nucleotides: TGCAGTGCTTTGGACGCCGTCCAAGAGACCCAGTACTTC. Its translation is CSALDAVQETQYF.

The rearrangement joins TRBV10-3 to TRBJ2-7; D remains ambiguous. Germline V gives CDR1 ENHRY, CDR2 SYGVKD. V lost 0 bases, J lost 5 bases, and 5 bases lay in between. There are 12 residues in the CDR3. CDR3 residues: CAISESGHEQYF. DNA of the CDR3: TGTGCCATCAGTGAGTCTGGGCACGAGCAGTACTTC.

The chain uses TRBV4-2 and TRBJ2-1; maybe TRBD2 (6 bases). V lost 5 bases to trimming and J lost 0 bases, with 14 bases between them. The CDR3 loop spans 16 amino acids. Germline CDR1 is LGHNA and CDR2 is YNFKEQ. CDR3 region: CASSTNSGSSYNEQFF. In DNA, the CDR3 is TGTGCCAGCAGCACCAATAGCGGTAGCTCCTACAATGAGCAGTTCTTC.

J is TRBJ2-1 and V is TRBV20-1; tentatively, D is TRBD2 (6 bases). The germline CDR1 and CDR2 sequences are DFQATT and SNEGSKA (reference sequence). The CDR3 spans 15 residues. V lost 6 bases and J 4 bases, leaving 19 bases between the germline ends. The CDR3 DNA reads as TGCAGTGCCGACCCGGGACGAGCGGGTTACAATGAGCAGTTCTTC. Encoded protein: CSADPGRAGYNEQFF.

This chain joins TRBV6-1 and TRBJ2-7, with D unclear. Judging by the DNA end, TRBJ2-5 fits better; the J call may be wrong. CDR1 is MNHNS, CDR2 SASEGT, per germline. The CDR3 length is 16 residues. Here the CDR3 DNA reads TGTGCCAGCAGTGAAGCGCGAGGAGTAGTTCGAGAGACCCAGTACTTC. It specifies CASSEARGVVRETQYF.

This clonotype turned up a few times. This chain links TRBV5-1 with TRBJ1-2, with TRBD1 matching over 7 bases. CDR1 and CDR2 from the germline V gene are SGHRS and YFSETQ. Trimming removed 4 bases from V and 4 bases from J; junction bases left unmatched: 13. The CDR3 is made up of 16 amino acids. CDR3 protein: CASSPTGFGESYGYTF. In DNA form, the CDR3 reads TGCGCCAGCAGCCCGACAGGGTTCGGGGAATCCTATGGCTACACCTTC. Full variable domain (remainder filled in from reference TRBV5-1 and TRBJ1-2): KAGVTQTPRYLIKTRGQQVTLSCSPISGHRSVSWYQQTPGQGLQFLFEYFSETQRNKGNFPGRFSGRQFSNSRSEMNVSTLELGDSALYLCASSPTGFGESYGYTFGSGTRLTVV.

This chain connects TRBV2 to TRBJ1-5; D uncertain. Trimming removed 6 bases from V and 7 bases from J, with 22 bases in between. CDR3 length equals 16 residues. The V gene's germline CDR1 is SNHLY and CDR2 FYNNEI. CDR3 in DNA: TGTGCCAGCAGCCAGAGGGCCCGAGGTTCAAGGCAGCCCCAGCATTTT. Its translation is CASSQRARGSRQPQHF.

This clonotype was picked up one time. At one end the junction does not follow the germline gene, possibly because of a read error. The rearrangement joins TRBV7-2 to TRBJ2-1; 10 bases line up with TRBD1. The CDR3 runs to 14 residues. In germline, CDR1 is SGHTA, CDR2 FQGNSA. The CDR3 protein is CASSWTGGNNGQFF. The CDR3 DNA reads as TGTGCCAGCAGCTGGACAGGGGGAAACAATGGGCAGTTCTTC.